Sequencing of this T cell receptor (beta chain) was carried out in a study of identical twins. In TCRdb, the 5' RACE reads were re-called with MiXCR into one record per CDR3 protein. The sample lists under 300,000 distinct CDR3 sequences, approximately 8.3% seen once, with less than 4% in the top ten. General study results and limits: The models gave estimates that fell short of the out-of-frame TCR alpha sharing seen in monozygotic twins. Alpha sequences out of frame and shared by twins had excess low generation probability.

Worth noting for this clonotype: The antigen remains unidentified. The junction and the germline gene differ at one end; a read error may be behind it.

This CDR3 region has 12 residues. From germline, CDR1 is LGHNT and CDR2 FRNRAP. This same sample was also taken into another study, of yellow fever vaccine responses in identical twins.

This chain links TRBV12-5 with TRBJ1-3; D is undetermined. The origin of this receptor is a woman younger than 35 in good health. The source material was CD8+ T cells sorted from blood. CDR3 in amino acids: CASGLERDTIYF. The DNA for the CDR3 is TGTGCTAGCGGTTTGGAAAGGGACACCATATATTTT.